The source of this T cell receptor beta chain is a study of tumor T cells in aggressive B-cell lymphoma. Only in-frame clones appear in the TCRdb table, and some are missing; sequencing was by immunoSEQ multiplex PCR. The profile shows about 6,600 clones, around 90% of them singletons. CDR3 length equals 13 residues. Looked up from germline, CDR1 is SGHRS and CDR2 is YFSETQ. With regard to this clone: Compared with germline, one end of the junction differs, possibly owing to a read error.

The receptor comes from an adult with diffuse large B cell lymphoma. Some clones in this sample may be carry-over from other donors' samples. The rearrangement joins TRBV5-1 to TRBJ2-7; D remains ambiguous. The sequencing sample was made of tumor tissue. The CDR3 DNA sequence: TGCGCCAGCAGAGAGGAGAACTCCTACAAGCAGTACTTC. Translated, it gives CASREENSYKQYF.